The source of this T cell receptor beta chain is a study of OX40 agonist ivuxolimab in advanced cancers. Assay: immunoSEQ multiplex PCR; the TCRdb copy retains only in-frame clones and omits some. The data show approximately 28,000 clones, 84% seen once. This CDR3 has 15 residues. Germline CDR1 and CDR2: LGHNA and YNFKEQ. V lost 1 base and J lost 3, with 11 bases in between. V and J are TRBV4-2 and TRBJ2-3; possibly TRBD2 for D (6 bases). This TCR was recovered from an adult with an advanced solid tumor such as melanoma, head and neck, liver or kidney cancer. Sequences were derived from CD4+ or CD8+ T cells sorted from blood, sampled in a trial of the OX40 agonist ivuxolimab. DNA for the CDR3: TGTGCCAGCAGCCAAGGACTAGACGGAACAGATACGCAGTATTTT. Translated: CASSQGLDGTDTQYF.